The 14 T cell receptor beta chains below come from one sample, sequenced in a study of T cell repertoires in cytomegalovirus infection. From the reads, TCRdb called clonotypes with MiXCR, one entry per CDR3 protein. There are about 530,000 distinct CDR3 sequences in the sample; less than 30% occur only once, and under 15% lies in the top ten. Input material: PBMCs. The receptors shown here come from a human donor in good health (CMV status not recorded). Some clones in this sample may be carry-over from other donors' samples.

This CDR3 reads CASSMSRGSTDTQYF. The CDR3 DNA reads TGTGCCAGTAGTATGTCCAGGGGAAGCACAGATACGCAGTATTTT. The chain carries TRBV19 and TRBJ2-3; weak D call: TRBD1 (6 bases). Per the germline V gene, CDR1 is LNHDA and CDR2 is SQIVND (reference sequence). The ends were cut back, 3 bases at V and 0 bases at J, with 10 bases in the middle. This CDR3 region has 15 residues.

The J gene is TRBJ2-3, the V gene TRBV29-1; D unresolved. The CDR3 covers 14 residues. From germline, CDR1 is SQVTM and CDR2 ANQGSEA. V was shortened by 8 bases and J by 0 bases, with 15 bases between the two germline ends. CDR3 sequence reads: CSPRRGDSTDTQYF. The CDR3 coding sequence is TGCAGCCCCAGAAGAGGAGATAGCACAGATACGCAGTATTTT.

The J gene is TRBJ1-1, the V gene TRBV9; D perhaps matches TRBD1 (5 bases). Germline loops: CDR1 SGDLS, CDR2 YYNGEE. This CDR3 region has 18 residues. Trimming left V 3 bases short and J 4 bases short, with 25 bases between. CDR3 in amino acids: CASSAKPTTVSSGTEAFF. The CDR3 DNA reads TGTGCCAGCAGCGCGAAACCTACGACAGTTTCGTCCGGCACTGAAGCTTTCTTT.

The J gene is TRBJ2-7, the V gene TRBV24-1; D tentatively reads TRBD1 or TRBD2 (5 bases each). CDR1 KGHDR and CDR2 SFDVKD come from the germline V gene. The CDR3 consists of 18 residues. V lost 5 bases to trimming and J lost 3 bases, with 25 bases between them. DNA of the CDR3: TGTGCCACCAGTGCGCTAGACCCGGGGCACGCAAATAGCTACGAGCAGTACGTC. This translates into CATSALDPGHANSYEQYV.

J is TRBJ2-1 and V is TRBV6-2 or TRBV6-3, with TRBD2 matching over 14 bases. This CDR3 is built from 17 residues. The germline V gene encodes CDR1 MNHEY and CDR2 SVGEGT. V lost 4 bases, J lost 7 bases, and 9 bases stayed unmatched. CDR3 bases: TGTGCCAGCAGTTTGACTAGCGGGAGGGCAATTGGGAATGAGCAGTTCTTC. Protein sequence: CASSLTSGRAIGNEQFF.

The chain has TRBV6-6 and TRBJ1-6; D call uncertain. Per the germline V gene, CDR1 is MNHNY and CDR2 is SVGAGI (reference sequence). The CDR3 sequence is 17 residues long. V dropped 5 bases and J dropped 10 bases, with 24 bases sitting between them. Here the CDR3 reads CASSAYFGDNTRSPLHF. CDR3 bases: TGTGCCAGCAGTGCGTATTTTGGAGACAATACTCGGTCACCCCTCCACTTT.

This clonotype came up a few times. V usage is TRBV7-6 and J usage is TRBJ2-4; D may be TRBD2 (5 bases). V lost 1 base, J lost 0 bases, and 7 bases lay in between. Germline-derived CDR1 and CDR2 are SGHVS and FNYEAQ. The CDR3 totals 15 residues. The CDR3 nucleotides read TGTGCCAGCAGCTTAGACGGGGTAGCCAAAAACATTCAGTACTTC. Protein product: CASSLDGVAKNIQYF.

In its sample, this clonotype was seen a few times. V usage is TRBV11-3 and J usage is TRBJ1-1, with TRBD1 matching over 8 bases. The CDR3 is 16 amino acids. Trimming at V came to 4 bases and at J to 3 bases, leaving 10 bases not matched to a gene. CDR1 and CDR2 (germline): SGHNT, YENEEA. CDR3 bases: TGTGCCAGCAGCTCGCCCCCTGGACAGGGAGACACTGAAGCTTTCTTT. It translates to CASSSPPGQGDTEAFF. The full variable domain, with the rest looked up from reference TRBV11-3 and TRBJ1-1, is EAGVVQSPRYKIIEKKQPVAFWCNPISGHNTLYWYLQNLGQGPELLIRYENEEAVDDSQLPKDRFSAERLKGVDSTLKIQPAELGDSAVYLCASSSPPGQGDTEAFFGQGTRLTVV.

This clonotype appeared many times. In nucleotides, the CDR3 is TGTGCCATCAGTGGGACTAGCGGCCAAGAGACCCAGTACTTC. As protein: CAISGTSGQETQYF. The rearrangement links TRBV10-3 to TRBJ2-5; 10 nucleotides line up with TRBD2. Germline loops: CDR1 ENHRY, CDR2 SYGVKD. There are 14 residues in the CDR3. The junction had 0 bases not matched to a gene; V was cut back by 4 bases and J by 1 base.

The J gene is TRBJ2-1, the V gene TRBV28, with TRBD2 identical over 9 bases. This CDR3 has 14 amino acids. Germline CDR1 MDHEN, CDR2 SYDVKM. The V gene end was trimmed by 6 bases and the J gene end by 7 bases; junction bases not matched to a gene: 7. CDR3 in DNA: TGTGCCAGCAGGGCGGGAGGGCCCCCAAATGAGCAGTTCTTC. Amino acid sequence: CASRAGGPPNEQFF.

This rearrangement joins TRBV19 to TRBJ2-1; possible D gene TRBD2, 5 bases. CDR3 length equals 15 residues. V was clipped by 4 bases and J by 4 bases, with 14 bases between them. Per germline, CDR1 LNHDA and CDR2 SQIVND (reference sequence). CDR3: CASSNAGGLYNEQFF. The CDR3 DNA reads as TGTGCCAGTAGTAATGCCGGCGGGCTATACAATGAGCAGTTCTTC.

This clonotype turned up a few times. The CDR3 DNA is TGTGCCATCAGTTCGACAGGGATTAACTATGGCTACACCTTC. Translation gives CAISSTGINYGYTF. V gene TRBV10-3 combines with J gene TRBJ1-2; TRBD1 aligns across 7 bases. The junction had 4 bases not matched to a gene; V was cut back by 5 bases and J by 1 base. The CDR3 runs 14 residues. The germline V gene has CDR1 ENHRY and CDR2 SYGVKD.

The rearrangement joins TRBV5-1 to TRBJ2-7; 8 bases match TRBD1. This CDR3 contains 14 residues. The ends lost 2 bases at V and 3 bases at J; junction bases unmatched: 4. CDR1 is SGHRS, CDR2 YFSETQ, per germline. The CDR3 loop is CASSFFTGGYEQYF. The CDR3 DNA sequence: TGCGCCAGCAGCTTTTTTACAGGGGGCTACGAGCAGTACTTC.

The chain recombines TRBV4-2 with TRBJ2-5, with a possible D match to TRBD2 (6 bases). V was clipped by 1 base and J by 0 bases, with 18 bases between them. The germline CDR1 and CDR2 sequences are LGHNA and YNFKEQ. There are 18 residues in the CDR3. The chain's CDR3 is CASSQGNTGREYQETQYF. The CDR3 DNA follows: TGTGCCAGCAGCCAAGGGAATACTGGGCGGGAATACCAAGAGACCCAGTACTTC.